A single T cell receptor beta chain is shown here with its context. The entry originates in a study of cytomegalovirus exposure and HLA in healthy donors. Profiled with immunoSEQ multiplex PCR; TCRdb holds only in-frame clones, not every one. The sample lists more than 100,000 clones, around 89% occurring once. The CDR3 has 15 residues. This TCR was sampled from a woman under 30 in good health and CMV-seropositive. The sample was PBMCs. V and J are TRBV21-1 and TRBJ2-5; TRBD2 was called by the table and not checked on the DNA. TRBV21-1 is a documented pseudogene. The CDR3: CASSKGTRQEETQYF. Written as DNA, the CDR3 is TGTGCCAGCAGCAAAGGGACTAGACAGGAAGAGACCCAGTACTTC.